The rows below give T cell receptor beta chains drawn from one sample of a study of blood T cell repertoires in COVID-19. TCRdb keeps only in-frame clones here, not all; method: immunoSEQ multiplex PCR. In the table there are around 320,000 clones, 90% of which are singletons. The sequenced sample was PBMCs or T cells enriched from blood (not recorded which). Receptors originate from a woman between 18 and 29 years old with acute COVID-19. The CDR3 runs from the conserved cysteine through the conserved F or W. A D gene is named only where the DNA matches it firmly. Rows give clone size only sometimes, using once, few, many, or a class for an expanded clone.

D,J,size,V,DNA,CDR3
.,TRBJ1-3,.,TRBV7-2,TGTGCCAGCAGCTTATTGGAGGCGTTCTCTGGAAACACCATATATTTT,CASSLLEAFSGNTIYF
.,TRBJ2-4,.,TRBV27,TGTGCCAGCAGTTTACAGGGCAGTGGCTTAGCCAAAAACATTCAGTACTTC,CASSLQGSGLAKNIQYF
.,TRBJ2-2,.,TRBV19,TGTGCCAGTAGTATCTCCACAACGAACACCGGGGAGCTGTTTTTT,CASSISTTNTGELFF
.,TRBJ1-6,.,TRBV28,TGTGCCAGCAGTCCCAATGGGCCCTATAATTCACCCCTCCACTTT,CASSPNGPYNSPLHF
.,TRBJ2-3,.,TRBV28,TGTGCCAGCAGTTTATCGGTCTCAGCCTCCCGGGGAATCACAGATACGCAGTATTTT,CASSLSVSASRGITDTQYF
TRBD1,TRBJ2-1,few,TRBV7-3,TGTGCCAGCAGCCCTGTTGGTCCGGGACAGCAGTACAATGAGCAGTTCTTC,CASSPVGPGQQYNEQFF
TRBD1,TRBJ1-2,few,TRBV15,TGTGCCACCAGCTGGGACAGGGGGCGAGAAGATGGCTACACCTTC,CATSWDRGREDGYTF
TRBD1,TRBJ1-5,.,TRBV30,TGTGCCTGGAGTGCACCGCCTTACAGGGGACAGCCCCAGCATTTT,CAWSAPPYRGQPQHF
.,TRBJ1-2,.,TRBV5-4,TGTGCCAGCAGCTTGATGGTCAGTGCTAACTATGGCTACACCTTC,CASSLMVSANYGYTF
.,TRBJ2-5,.,TRBV7-6,TGTGCCAGCAGCTCCCAGGGCGATCGAGAGACCCAGTACTTC,CASSSQGDRETQYF
TRBD1,TRBJ2-3,.,TRBV2,TGTGCCAACACCAGGGGACAGCTTTGGGATACGCAGTATTTT,CANTRGQLWDTQYF
.,TRBJ2-7,.,TRBV6-5,TGTGCCAGCAGTAGGGCTAGCCGAGCCTACGAGCAGTACTTC,CASSRASRAYEQYF
.,TRBJ1-6,.,TRBV19,TGTGCCAGTAGGGGGGACACCGGGACACTTTATAATTCACCCCTCCACTTT,CASRGDTGTLYNSPLHF
TRBD1,TRBJ1-2,.,TRBV19,TGTGCCAGTAGTATAGATCAGGGGGGTTTGGACTATGGCTACACCTTC,CASSIDQGGLDYGYTF
TRBD2,TRBJ2-7,.,TRBV20-1,TGCAGTGCTAGTCCTAGCGGGGCTACCTACGAGCAGTACTTC,CSASPSGATYEQYF
TRBD1,TRBJ2-7,.,TRBV18,TGTGCCAGCTCAGGGACAGGGGGAAACTACGAGCAGTACTTC,CASSGTGGNYEQYF
TRBD1,TRBJ1-5,.,TRBV4-1,TGCGCCAGCAGCCAAGACCAGGGGGCCGGTCAGCCCCAGCATTTT,CASSQDQGAGQPQHF
.,TRBJ1-2,.,TRBV3-1/TRBV3-2,TGTGCCAGCAGCCAAGATTGGTGGGCCAACTATGGCTACACCTTC,CASSQDWWANYGYTF
.,TRBJ1-5,.,TRBV28,TGTGCCAGCACAGTCGGCAATCAGCCCCAGCATTTT,CASTVGNQPQHF
.,TRBJ1-1,once,TRBV11-2,TGTGCCAGCAGCTTAGGCCTAAACACTGAAGCTTTCTTT,CASSLGLNTEAFF
TRBD2,TRBJ2-1,.,TRBV5-4,TGTGCCAGCAGCAATGTGGGGGGGAATGAGCAGTTCTTC,CASSNVGGNEQFF
TRBD2,TRBJ2-7,.,TRBV7-3,TGTGCCAGCAGCTTGACTAGCGGGAGCGATTACGAGCAGTACTTC,CASSLTSGSDYEQYF
TRBD1,TRBJ2-7,.,TRBV10-3,TGTGCCATCAGTGAGGCCGGGACAGCCTACGAGCAGTACTTC,CAISEAGTAYEQYF
.,TRBJ2-7,.,TRBV11-2,TGTGCCAGCAGCTTAGAGGCAGGGGATCAGGGGCCTAGGTACGAGCAGTACTTC,CASSLEAGDQGPRYEQYF
.,TRBJ1-2,.,TRBV5-6,TGTGCCAGCAGCTTGGGAGTGGACAGTTATGGCTACACCTTC,CASSLGVDSYGYTF
TRBD1,TRBJ2-3,.,TRBV7-3,TGTGCCAGCAGGCTCACAGGGGCCACAGATACGCAGTATTTT,CASRLTGATDTQYF
TRBD1,TRBJ2-2,.,TRBV6-5,TGTGCCAGCAATTGGGACAGGGACACCGGGGAGCTGTTTTTT,CASNWDRDTGELFF
.,TRBJ1-2,.,TRBV28,TGTGCCAGCAGGGCCCCGGGTGGCTACACCTTC,CASRAPGGYTF
.,TRBJ1-1,.,TRBV7-2,TGTGCCAGCAGCTTAGACCCGAACTCTGAAGCTTTCTTT,CASSLDPNSEAFF
.,TRBJ1-5,.,TRBV27,TGTGCCAGCAGTCGGCAGACAGGACAGCCCCAGCATTTT,CASSRQTGQPQHF
TRBD1,TRBJ2-7,.,TRBV29-1,TGCAGCGTAGAACAGGGGGTGGGCTACGAGCAGTACTTC,CSVEQGVGYEQYF
TRBD2,TRBJ2-1,.,TRBV28,TGTGCCAGCAGTCCCTCCGGGAGCGGGAGCCGAAATGAGCAGTTCTTC,CASSPSGSGSRNEQFF
TRBD2,TRBJ2-1,.,TRBV10-3,TGTGCCATCAACCAGCGGGAGGGCAATGAGCAGTTCTTC,CAINQREGNEQFF
TRBD1,TRBJ2-5,.,TRBV29-1,TGCAGCGCCCCAGGGGGTGAGACCCAGTACTTC,CSAPGGETQYF
.,TRBJ2-5,.,TRBV6-2/TRBV6-3,TGTGCCAGCAGTTACGGCGGGCACCAAGAGACCCAGTACTTC,CASSYGGHQETQYF
TRBD2,TRBJ2-7,.,TRBV7-9,TGTGCCAGCAGCTTAACAGCGGGAGGAGGATACGAGCAGTACTTC,CASSLTAGGGYEQYF
TRBD2,TRBJ2-3,.,TRBV12-5,TGTGCTAGTGGTTTGCCCCGCGGGACTAGCGGTGCCACAGATACGCAGTATTTT,CASGLPRGTSGATDTQYF